Below are 4 T cell receptor beta chains sequenced from a single sample in a study of blood T cells in healthy people across ages. Through a sample-barcoded 5' primer and a J-beta primer mix, a second PCR was run for roughly 7 to 11 cycles. Via MiXCR, TCRdb re-called the 5' RACE reads, giving one row per CDR3 protein. The repertoire has some 1,800,000 distinct CDR3 sequences, roughly two fifths of them found once; the top ten carry 23%. Material for sequencing was blood. The receptors derive from a human donor in good health.

The gene calls are TRBV30 and TRBJ1-1; D remains unclear. The ends were cut back, 4 bases at V and 1 base at J, with 16 bases in the middle. Germline loops: CDR1 GTSNPN, CDR2 SVGIG (reference sequence). The CDR3 loop spans 15 amino acids. The CDR3 region is CAWTNFLQTNTEAFF. The CDR3 bases are TGTGCCTGGACCAATTTTTTACAGACGAACACTGAAGCTTTCTTT.

This clonotype was observed a few times. The V call is TRBV7-6, the J call TRBJ1-1; D remains ambiguous. The germline V gene encodes CDR1 SGHVS and CDR2 FNYEAQ. V shed 2 bases and J shed 1 base, with 11 bases lying between them. The CDR3 is 15 residues long. In DNA, the CDR3 is TGTGCCAGCAGCTTATCCACCGGAGCGAACACTGAAGCTTTCTTT. Residues: CASSLSTGANTEAFF.

This chain joins TRBV5-4 and TRBJ2-1; no clear D gene. Germline loops: CDR1 SGHNT, CDR2 YYREEE (reference sequence). The CDR3 is 14 residues long. Trimming removed 8 bases from V and 2 bases from J, with 14 bases in between. CDR3 nucleotides: TGTGCCAGGAAAGGCAGACCCCCCTACAATGAGCAGTTCTTC. Its protein product is CARKGRPPYNEQFF.

This clonotype has more than one count but fewer than ten. The rearrangement joins TRBV6-6 to TRBJ2-3; D gene uncertain. Deletions cut 0 bases from V and 2 bases from J, with 9 bases between. This CDR3 region has 15 residues. Germline CDR1 and CDR2: MNHNY and SVGAGI (reference sequence). The CDR3 nucleotides read TGTGCCAGCAGTTACTCCCTACAGATCACAGATACGCAGTATTTT. Translated: CASSYSLQITDTQYF.